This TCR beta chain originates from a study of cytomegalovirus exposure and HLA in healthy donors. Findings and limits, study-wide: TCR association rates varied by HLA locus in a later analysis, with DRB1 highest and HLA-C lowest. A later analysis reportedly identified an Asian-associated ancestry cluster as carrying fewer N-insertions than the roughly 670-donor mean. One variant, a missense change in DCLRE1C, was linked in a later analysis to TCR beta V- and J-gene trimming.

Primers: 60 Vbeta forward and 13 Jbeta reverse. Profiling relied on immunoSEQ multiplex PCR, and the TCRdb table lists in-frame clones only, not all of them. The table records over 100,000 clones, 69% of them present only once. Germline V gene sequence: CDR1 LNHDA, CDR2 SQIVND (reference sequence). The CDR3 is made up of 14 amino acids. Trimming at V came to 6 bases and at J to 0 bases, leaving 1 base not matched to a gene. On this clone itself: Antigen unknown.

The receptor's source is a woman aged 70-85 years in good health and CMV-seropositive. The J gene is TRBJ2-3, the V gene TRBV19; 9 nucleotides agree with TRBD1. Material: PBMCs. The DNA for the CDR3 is TGTGCCAGTAGGGGACAGGGTAGCACAGATACGCAGTATTTT. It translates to CASRGQGSTDTQYF.